This T cell receptor beta chain originates from a study of persistence of HIV-infected CD4 T cells. The stimulus was an HIV-1 Gag 15-mer peptide pool, 0.8 to 1 ug/peptide/mL. CD40L-negative CD69-negative CD45RO-high memory CD4+ T cells were sorted as populations depleted of antigen-responding cells. Study observations and caveats: TCRbeta richness was lower in CMV- and Gag-responding cells than in anti-CD3/anti-CD28-responding cells.

The immunoSEQ assay was version 4, run in survey mode. Only in-frame clones appear in the TCRdb table, and some are missing; sequencing was by immunoSEQ multiplex PCR. The sample shows tens of thousands of clones, roughly four fifths of them seen only once. Looked up from germline, CDR1 is MDHEN and CDR2 is SYDVKM. The V and J ends lost 3 bases and 0 bases respectively, with 9 bases between them. CDR3 length equals 15 residues. This clone appeared a single time. Its specificity is not known. This receptor was identified in an adult woman with HIV who was CMV-seropositive. The sample consisted of CD4+ T cells sorted from PBMCs after 18-hour stimulation, taken from a patient who received antiretroviral therapy. This sequence joins TRBV28 and TRBJ1-3; possibly TRBD1 for D (5 bases). The chain's CDR3 is CASSLPTVSGNTIYF. For the CDR3, the DNA is TGTGCCAGCAGTTTGCCGACAGTCTCTGGAAACACCATATATTTT.